This TCR beta chain came from a study of T cell clonality in common variable immunodeficiency (dated by TCRdb to 2015 to 2017). The research as a whole found: Even though DNA input was equal, the average per sample came to 80,000 to 100,000 unique sequences for controls compared with roughly 30,000 for CVID samples. The authors noted that sequencing repertoires of T cell subpopulations would be needed to clarify what caused the increased clonality in CVID. Differences among patients in the CVID cohort limited the correlations between repertoire features and clinical complications. Increased TCRbeta clonality was found in CVID subjects compared with healthy controls (t-test p = 0.018), with the increase being most characteristic of about a third of subjects. CVID subjects shared fewer TCRbeta clones with each other than healthy controls did (p < 0.0001). CVID TCRbeta sequences were reported to have fewer deletions and N-nucleotide insertions and to lack highly modified clones with 13 or more V deletions.

Predominantly Caucasian heritage was noted among both the CVID patients and the healthy controls. From each donor, roughly 5 to 8 ml of heparinized peripheral whole blood was collected. TCRbeta CDR3 repertoires were sequenced from genomic DNA of adults with common variable immune deficiency (CVID) and healthy adult controls. The control group was made up of 22 healthy adult volunteers (10 male and around 12 female) whose ages ranged from about 20 to 66 years, with a mean age of approximately 37. Diluted blood was subjected to density centrifugation over Hypaque 1077 or Ficoll-Paque for isolation of peripheral blood mononuclear cells. Genomic DNA was obtained from unsorted mononuclear cells through either Qiagen column purification or a centrifugation-based method. For sequencing input, CVID and control samples contributed equivalent amounts of genomic DNA. For every sample, a 60 bp segment covering the rearranged TCRbeta CDR3 region was amplified and then sequenced. The immunoSEQ assay, a bias-corrected multiplex PCR combined with high-throughput sequencing, was used for TCRbeta amplification. In the paper's pipeline: Every unique nucleotide sequence counted as a clone and was annotated with V, D and J genes, copy number and frequency. Sequences were labeled productive if in frame, and non-productive if out of frame or containing stop codons. Clonality was calculated from Shannon's entropy as previously described. The predicted amino acid sequences of productive clones were used to derive the mean CDR3 Kyte-Doolittle hydropathy. Scaled V gene usage was hierarchically clustered using Manhattan distance and complete linkage with the R hclust function. To assess clone sharing by CDR3 amino acid sequence, 12 repertoires per group were resampled over 100 rounds. The repertoires were searched for approximately 70 published EBV-specific TCRbeta sequences and 245 published CMV-specific TCRbeta sequences. A couple of CVID samples that yielded fewer than 10,000 sequences were excluded from the analysis, so 42 CVID repertoires were retained. The table was pulled from immuneACCESS by TCRdb, which kept in-frame rearrangements only. Such tables lose some clones; where checked, under half of the loss comes from unresolved V genes, and the rest has no known cause. Clonal size and the V and J genes are those of that table, whereas D and trimming came from the DNA. Across this sample, 40,000 to 65,000 clones were tabulated and none appeared just once. Jointly, the top ten make up around 3.2% of the sample.

This clone was observed many times. What antigen it recognizes has not been identified. The sequence runs out 3 residues before the end of the CDR3; the remainder is reconstructed from the germline J gene. According to the germline V gene (reference sequence), CDR1 reads DFQATT and CDR2 reads SNEGSKA. Trimming takes 0 bases off V and 3 bases off J; junction bases not matched to a gene: 8. The CDR3 contains 19 residues, cysteine and phenylalanine counted. Sequencing covers 48 bases of the CDR3, shown here with the frame starting at base 1. The sequenced sample was peripheral blood mononuclear cells. The chain couples TRBV20-1 to TRBJ2-2; TRBD2 matches 15 bases in the middle. The origin of this receptor is a person aged 18 to 75 in good health. Incomplete CDR3 DNA: TGCAGTGCTAGAGACCGCGGACTAGCGGGAGGGCTATACACCGGGGAG. Its amino acids are CSARDRGLAGGLYTGE. In full, the CDR3 reads CSARDRGLAGGLYTGELFF.